A selection of T cell receptor beta chains follows, all from one sample in a study of blood T cell repertoires in COVID-19. Data came from immunoSEQ multiplex PCR; TCRdb stores just in-frame clones and leaves some out. This sample has 250,000 or so clones; about four fifths occur once, and the top ten carry approximately 1.8%. The sequenced sample consisted of PBMCs or T cells enriched from blood (not recorded which). All receptors derive from a man between 60 and 75 years old who had recovered from COVID-19. Both conserved end residues are part of each CDR3. The D gene is left open where the match is weak. Only part of the rows carry a size: once, few, many, or a class if the clone is expanded.

V gene: TRBV18
J gene: TRBJ2-7
D gene: .
clone size: .
CDR3 DNA: TGTGCCAGCTCACCCTCCCCCAGGACTACCTCCTACGAGCAGTACTTC
CDR3 protein: CASSPSPRTTSYEQYF

V gene: TRBV18
J gene: TRBJ1-1
D gene: .
clone size: .
CDR3 DNA: TGTGCCAGCTCACCAGGGACACCGAACACTGAAGCTTTCTTT
CDR3 protein: CASSPGTPNTEAFF

V gene: TRBV10-3
J gene: TRBJ1-1
D gene: TRBD1
clone size: once
CDR3 DNA: TGTGCCATCAGTGAGGAACAGGGGATCATTTCGGCTGAAGCTTTCTTT
CDR3 protein: CAISEEQGIISAEAFF

V gene: TRBV11-3
J gene: TRBJ1-1
D gene: .
clone size: .
CDR3 DNA: TGTGCCAGCAGCTTAGGGGCAGGGGTGAACACTGAAGCTTTCTTT
CDR3 protein: CASSLGAGVNTEAFF

V gene: TRBV7-3
J gene: TRBJ2-3
D gene: .
clone size: .
CDR3 DNA: TGTGCCAGCAGCTTCGCCTTCGGGGATCCGCAGTATTTT
CDR3 protein: CASSFAFGDPQYF

V gene: TRBV21-1
J gene: TRBJ1-2
D gene: .
clone size: once
CDR3 DNA: TGTGCCAGCAGCAAAGCAACAGCAGCTAACTATGGCTACACCTTC
CDR3 protein: CASSKATAANYGYTF

V gene: TRBV7-2
J gene: TRBJ1-2
D gene: TRBD1
clone size: .
CDR3 DNA: TGTGCCAGCAGCTTCCAGGACAGGGGACGAGACTACACCTTC
CDR3 protein: CASSFQDRGRDYTF

V gene: TRBV7-9
J gene: TRBJ1-2
D gene: .
clone size: .
CDR3 DNA: TGTGCCAGGACAGGAGATTATGGCTACACCTTC
CDR3 protein: CARTGDYGYTF

V gene: TRBV18
J gene: TRBJ2-5
D gene: .
clone size: .
CDR3 DNA: TGTGCCAGCTCACCAGAGGAGACCCAGTACTTC
CDR3 protein: CASSPEETQYF

V gene: TRBV30
J gene: TRBJ1-2
D gene: TRBD1
clone size: once
CDR3 DNA: TGTGCCTGGAGTGTCGGCAGGGGGTTCTATGGCTACACCTTC
CDR3 protein: CAWSVGRGFYGYTF

V gene: TRBV4-3
J gene: TRBJ1-1
D gene: .
clone size: once
CDR3 DNA: TGCGCCAGCAGCCAGACGGACAGTCTTTTCGTCACTGAAGCTTTCTTT
CDR3 protein: CASSQTDSLFVTEAFF

V gene: TRBV6-5
J gene: TRBJ1-5
D gene: TRBD1
clone size: .
CDR3 DNA: TGTGCCAGCAGTTCCCACAGGGGTGGCCAGCCCCAGCATTTT
CDR3 protein: CASSSHRGGQPQHF

V gene: TRBV4-3
J gene: TRBJ1-2
D gene: TRBD1
clone size: .
CDR3 DNA: TGCGCCAGCAGCCAAGATGGGACAGGGAGAGCTAACTATGGCTACACCTTC
CDR3 protein: CASSQDGTGRANYGYTF

V gene: TRBV19
J gene: TRBJ1-2
D gene: .
clone size: .
CDR3 DNA: TGTGCCAGTAGTATGGTGGGGCTCAATGGCTACACCTTC
CDR3 protein: CASSMVGLNGYTF

V gene: TRBV7-2
J gene: TRBJ1-3
D gene: TRBD1
clone size: .
CDR3 DNA: TGTGCCAGCAGCGCAACCGGGACAGGCTCTGGAAACACCATATATTTT
CDR3 protein: CASSATGTGSGNTIYF

V gene: TRBV28
J gene: TRBJ1-4
D gene: TRBD1
clone size: .
CDR3 DNA: TGTGCCAGCAGTTTTAAGGATACCACAGGGGGCGAGTCAAGTGAAAAACTGTTTTTT
CDR3 protein: CASSFKDTTGGESSEKLFF

V gene: TRBV7-2
J gene: TRBJ1-2
D gene: TRBD1
clone size: .
CDR3 DNA: TGTGCCAGCAGCTTCAGGGGGCGCAACTATGGCTACACCTTC
CDR3 protein: CASSFRGRNYGYTF

V gene: TRBV5-5
J gene: TRBJ2-7
D gene: .
clone size: few
CDR3 DNA: TGTGCCAGCAGCCCAGAGGGCTACGAGCAGTACTTC
CDR3 protein: CASSPEGYEQYF

V gene: TRBV5-1
J gene: TRBJ1-1
D gene: TRBD1
clone size: .
CDR3 DNA: TGCGCCAGCAGCTTGTCAGGGGGCGGCACTGAAGCTTTCTTT
CDR3 protein: CASSLSGGGTEAFF

V gene: TRBV5-1
J gene: TRBJ2-4
D gene: TRBD2
clone size: .
CDR3 DNA: TGCGCCAGCAGCCCCGTCGGGGGGGCCTCTGACATTCAGTACTTC
CDR3 protein: CASSPVGGASDIQYF

V gene: TRBV18
J gene: TRBJ2-7
D gene: .
clone size: .
CDR3 DNA: TGTGCCAGCTCACCAATCGGACAAACCTACGAGCAGTACTTC
CDR3 protein: CASSPIGQTYEQYF

V gene: TRBV20-1
J gene: TRBJ2-7
D gene: .
clone size: .
CDR3 DNA: TGCAGTGCTACACAGGGTTACGAGCAGTACTTC
CDR3 protein: CSATQGYEQYF

V gene: TRBV7-2
J gene: TRBJ1-1
D gene: .
clone size: .
CDR3 DNA: TGTGCCAGCAGCTTACGGGTCATGGCTGACACTGAAGCTTTCTTT
CDR3 protein: CASSLRVMADTEAFF

V gene: TRBV10-1
J gene: TRBJ2-3
D gene: TRBD1
clone size: .
CDR3 DNA: TGCGCCAGCAGTGAGTCAGACAGGGTTCTTGATACGCAGTATTTT
CDR3 protein: CASSESDRVLDTQYF

V gene: TRBV5-1
J gene: TRBJ1-1
D gene: .
clone size: .
CDR3 DNA: TGCGCCAGCAGCTCTGGGGGTTTCAGGGGGAACACTGAAGCTTTCTTT
CDR3 protein: CASSSGGFRGNTEAFF

V gene: TRBV9
J gene: TRBJ1-2
D gene: TRBD1
clone size: .
CDR3 DNA: TGTGCCAGCAGCCTAGGACAGGGACCGCAGACCTTC
CDR3 protein: CASSLGQGPQTF

V gene: TRBV6-6
J gene: TRBJ2-1
D gene: .
clone size: .
CDR3 DNA: TGTGCCAGCGGCACAGGGTACAATGAGCAGTTCTTC
CDR3 protein: CASGTGYNEQFF

V gene: TRBV4-3
J gene: TRBJ1-2
D gene: .
clone size: .
CDR3 DNA: TGCGCCAGCAGCCAAGATCTGGGAGGGGACTATGGCTACACCTTC
CDR3 protein: CASSQDLGGDYGYTF

V gene: TRBV29-1
J gene: TRBJ2-2
D gene: TRBD1
clone size: once
CDR3 DNA: TGCAGCGTTGGGAGCCCCGGGGACAGGGGGTGGAACACCGGGGAGCTGTTTTTT
CDR3 protein: CSVGSPGDRGWNTGELFF

V gene: TRBV15
J gene: TRBJ1-5
D gene: TRBD1
clone size: .
CDR3 DNA: TGTGCCACCGGGACAGGTCGGGGCAATCAGCCCCAGCATTTT
CDR3 protein: CATGTGRGNQPQHF

V gene: TRBV11-2
J gene: TRBJ1-5
D gene: .
clone size: once
CDR3 DNA: TGTGCCGGAAGGGACAAGGATGATAGCAATCAGCCCCAGCATTTT
CDR3 protein: CAGRDKDDSNQPQHF